One TCR beta chain is described in this entry. Its antigen remains unknown. CDR1 and CDR2 from the germline V gene are LGHDT and YNNKEL (reference sequence). This CDR3 has 16 amino acids. Trimming pared 4 bases from V and 5 bases from J, leaving 17 bases between. Clones were sequenced by immunoSEQ multiplex PCR, and TCRdb holds only the in-frame ones, with some missing. The data contain more than 95,000 clones, about 89% of them singletons. The data derive from a study of T cell responses to AZD1222 COVID-19 vaccine. Overall study findings and caveats: The sample set comprised mostly white British donors with more females, and clonal diversity was possibly underestimated. Spike was spanned by vaccine-associated CD4 TCRs, which were dominant at 160-218 and 743-854. The study sampled repertoires only after the peak T cell response.

This chain joins TRBV3-1 (or the pseudogene TRBV3-2) and TRBJ1-4; D perhaps matches TRBD1 (5 bases). This clonotype was sampled from an adult in good health. The input for sequencing was peripheral blood, taken on day 0 of AZD1222 vaccination. For the CDR3, the DNA is TGTGCCAGCAGCCTCCCCCTTGGGGACGGGAATGAAAAACTGTTTTTT. Translating gives CASSLPLGDGNEKLFF.